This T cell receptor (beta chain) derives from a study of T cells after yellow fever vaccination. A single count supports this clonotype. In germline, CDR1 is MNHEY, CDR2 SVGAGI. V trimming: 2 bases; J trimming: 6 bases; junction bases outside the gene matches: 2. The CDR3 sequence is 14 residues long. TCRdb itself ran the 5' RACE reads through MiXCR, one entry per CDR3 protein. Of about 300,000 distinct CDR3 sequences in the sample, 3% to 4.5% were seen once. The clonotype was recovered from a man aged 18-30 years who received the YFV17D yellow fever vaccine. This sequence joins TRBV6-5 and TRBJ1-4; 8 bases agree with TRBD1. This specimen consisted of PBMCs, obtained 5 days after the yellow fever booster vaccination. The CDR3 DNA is TGTGCCAGCAGTTACACGGACAGGGATGAAAAACTGTTTTTT. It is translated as CASSYTDRDEKLFF.